Below, 8 T cell receptor beta chains from the same sample are listed, as sequenced in a study of CD8 T cells in Susac syndrome. Reverse transcription of roughly 0.5 to 1 ug RNA used random hexamers. MiXCR, run by TCRdb on the immunoSEQ multiplex PCR reads, gives a single entry per CDR3 protein. The sample has 95,000 to 150,000 distinct CDR3 sequences, 93% seen once; the top ten hold roughly 0.33%. Sequencing input: CD8+ T cells from PBMCs. The receptors come from a human donor with multiple sclerosis.

The chain couples TRBV7-9 to TRBJ1-4; no clear D. From germline, CDR1 is SEHNR and CDR2 FQNEAQ (reference sequence). This CDR3 is 17 amino acids long. Trimming pared 3 bases from V and 4 bases from J, leaving 18 bases between. Here the CDR3 reads CASSLEAMAADNEKLFF. CDR3 in DNA: TGTGCCAGCAGCTTGGAGGCCATGGCAGCCGATAATGAAAAACTGTTTTTT.

This clonotype showed up just once. CDR3 DNA: TGTGCCAGCAGCTCTATCAGGAGCTCTGGAAACACCATATATTTT. It translates to CASSSIRSSGNTIYF. V usage is TRBV11-2 and J usage is TRBJ1-3; no firm D call. Per germline, CDR1 SGHAT and CDR2 FQNNGV. The CDR3 consists of 15 residues. Trimming removed 4 bases at V and 0 bases at J, with 10 bases between.

V usage is TRBV7-9 and J usage is TRBJ2-5; D is undetermined. Trimming removed 3 bases from V and 0 bases from J, with 5 bases in between. The CDR3 sequence is 13 residues long. CDR1 is SEHNR and CDR2 is FQNEAQ in the germline V gene (reference sequence). CDR3 sequence reads: CASSLVYQETQYF. The DNA of the CDR3 is TGTGCCAGCAGCTTGGTCTACCAAGAGACCCAGTACTTC.

The chain carries TRBV7-9 and TRBJ1-5; possible D gene TRBD1, 5 bases. Trimming shortened V by 6 bases and J by 0 bases, and 6 bases separated the two germline ends. Germline-derived CDR1 and CDR2 are SEHNR and FQNEAQ (reference sequence). The CDR3 length is 13 residues. The CDR3 here is CASRGDSNQPQHF. CDR3 bases: TGTGCCAGCAGAGGGGATAGCAATCAGCCCCAGCATTTT.

J is TRBJ2-7 and V is TRBV19; D is unresolved. Germline CDR1 and CDR2: LNHDA and SQIVND (reference sequence). V lost 9 bases, J lost 4 bases, and 19 bases lay in between. The CDR3 has 14 residues. The CDR3 is CARGRLGSRYEQYV. Here the CDR3 DNA reads TGTGCCAGAGGCCGCCTGGGCAGTCGTTACGAGCAGTACGTC.

V is TRBV2 and J is TRBJ1-2; D is unresolved. The ends were cut back, 7 bases at V and 0 bases at J, with 12 bases in the middle. The CDR3 consists of 14 residues. From germline, CDR1 is SNHLY and CDR2 FYNNEI. CDR3: CASIEGRTNYGYTF. The CDR3 DNA reads TGTGCCAGCATTGAGGGCAGAACTAACTATGGCTACACCTTC. Full variable domain (rest looked up from reference TRBV2 and TRBJ1-2): EPEVTQTPSHQVTQMGQEVILRCVPISNHLYFYWYRQILGQKVEFLVSFYNNEISEKSEIFDDQFSVERPDGSNFTLKIRSTKLEDSAMYFCASIEGRTNYGYTFGSGTRLTVV.

V usage is TRBV5-6 and J usage is TRBJ2-3; the match to TRBD1 covers 8 bases. V shed 3 bases, J shed 5 bases, and the junction held 8 bases outside the gene matches. The CDR3 sequence is 15 residues long. Germline CDR1 SGHDT, CDR2 YYEEEE. CDR3 coding DNA: TGTGCCAGCAGCTCTGAGACAGGGGATGGAGATACGCAGTATTTT. This sequence encodes CASSSETGDGDTQYF.

V is TRBV12-3 or TRBV12-4 and J is TRBJ1-1; D is unclear. The CDR3 runs 12 residues. Deletions cut 6 bases from V and 4 bases from J, with 9 bases between. The CDR3 coding sequence is TGTGCCAGCAGCGGACCGGGCACTGAAGCTTTCTTT. It yields the protein CASSGPGTEAFF.